Here is one T cell receptor (beta chain) with its context. Its antigen is undetermined. Using immunoSEQ multiplex PCR, the repertoire was profiled, and TCRdb retains in-frame clones only, with some absent. This table has just under 80,000 clones, about 86% appearing once. Germline V gene data show CDR1 as SGHVS and CDR2 as FNYEAQ. CDR3 length equals 15 residues. V was cut by 5 bases and J by 6 bases, with 20 bases left in between. The data originate from a study of radiation and T cells in renal cell carcinoma. Across the whole study: Nephrectomy followed 15 Gy stereotactic body radiation by 4 weeks.

Time point in this sample: blood 2 weeks post-SBRT. Treatment indicated: 15 Gy SBRT to primary tumor, nephrectomy 4 weeks later. The study's findings and limits: From baseline, blood top tumor clonotypes peaked at 2 weeks post-radiation. Pretreatment tumor biopsies were lacking, so baseline clonotypes are unknown.

The rearrangement joins TRBV7-6 to TRBJ2-7, with D perhaps TRBD1 (6 bases). The material sequenced was blood, taken from a patient whose treatment included radiotherapy and nephrectomy. The clonotype comes from a woman aged 45-65 years with renal cell carcinoma. The CDR3 DNA is TGTGCCAGCAGCCCCAAAGTAACAGGGCTCAGCGAGCAGTACTTC. Its translation is CASSPKVTGLSEQYF.